One sample yielded the 14 T cell receptor beta chains listed below, sequenced in a study of monozygotic twins with inflammatory bowel disease. TCRdb re-called the 5' RACE reads and gives one entry per CDR3 protein, without DNA. The sample totals approximately 45,000 distinct CDR3 sequences. Sequenced: blood. These receptors were obtained from a human donor with ulcerative colitis or Crohn's disease, or a healthy co-twin of an affected twin (not recorded which).

This chain joins TRBV6-4 and TRBJ1-6. There are 11 residues in the CDR3. The germline V gene has CDR1 MRHNA and CDR2 SNTAGT. CDR3 residues: CASGRNSPLHF.

The J gene is TRBJ2-1, the V gene TRBV28. This CDR3 region has 14 residues. Looked up from germline, CDR1 is MDHEN and CDR2 is SYDVKM. CDR3 region: CASNDGRDYNEPFF.

V gene TRBV5-1 combines with J gene TRBJ2-1; TCRdb gives TRBD1 as the D gene, but with no DNA this cannot be confirmed. Per germline, CDR1 SGHRS and CDR2 YFSETQ. This CDR3 has 13 residues. The CDR3 sequence: CASSTDRLYEQFF.

J is TRBJ2-7 and V is TRBV18. The germline gives CDR1 KGHSH, CDR2 LQKENI. This CDR3 region has 14 residues. Here the CDR3 reads CASSRDGFPYEQYF.

J is TRBJ2-1 and V is TRBV5-1; TCRdb's D call, TRBD1, is unchecked because there is no DNA. The germline gives CDR1 SGHRS, CDR2 YFSETQ. This CDR3 is built from 15 residues. The CDR3 reads CASSGGTETYNEQFF.

V is TRBV7-9 and J is TRBJ1-1; without DNA, the TCRdb call of TRBD1 cannot be checked. The CDR3 is 13 residues long. CDR1 and CDR2 (germline): SEHNR, FQNEAQ (reference sequence). The CDR3 loop is CASSSTGNTEAFF.

V is TRBV5-1 and J is TRBJ1-3; the D call of TRBD1 rests on TCRdb alone, since no DNA is present to check it. The CDR3 is 14 residues long. Germline V gene sequence: CDR1 SGHRS, CDR2 YFSETQ. The CDR3 region is CASRAGGSGNTIYF.

This chain links TRBV7-9 with TRBJ1-2. CDR1 is SEHNR, CDR2 FQNEAQ, per germline (reference sequence). CDR3 length: 14 amino acids. The chain's CDR3 is CASSFGEGSRGYTF. The variable domain in full, with the rest retrieved from reference TRBV7-9 and TRBJ1-2, is DTGVSQNPRHKITKRGQNVTFRCDPISEHNRLYWYRQTLGQGPEFLTYFQNEAQLEKSRLLSDRFSAERPKGSFSTLEIQRTEQGDSAMYLCASSFGEGSRGYTFGSGTRLTVV.

The chain links TRBV5-4 to TRBJ2-3; TCRdb returns TRBD1, unconfirmable since there is no DNA. Germline V gene lookup returns CDR1 SGHNT and CDR2 YYREEE (reference sequence). CDR3 length equals 15 residues. CDR3 sequence reads: CASRPEGQLTDTQYF.

This chain connects TRBV7-9 to TRBJ2-3. CDR1 SEHNR and CDR2 FQNEAQ come from the germline V gene (reference sequence). The CDR3 totals 13 residues. This CDR3 reads CASSPLNTDTQYF.

This chain links TRBV5-1 with TRBJ1-1. The CDR3 totals 13 residues. Germline V gene lookup returns CDR1 SGHRS and CDR2 YFSETQ. Here the CDR3 reads CASSMDANTEAFF.

This chain links TRBV20-1 with TRBJ1-2; there is no DNA to check the TCRdb D call of TRBD1. Germline CDR1 DFQATT, CDR2 SNEGSKA (reference sequence). The CDR3 spans 18 residues. The CDR3 is CSASRHGTGSAPGYGYTF.

The gene calls are TRBV5-1 and TRBJ2-5; TCRdb's D call, TRBD2, is unchecked because there is no DNA. Germline CDR1 and CDR2: SGHRS and YFSETQ. This CDR3 has 16 residues. This CDR3 reads CASSPPSGAQKETQYF.

The rearrangement links TRBV28 to TRBJ2-7. The germline gives CDR1 MDHEN, CDR2 SYDVKM. The CDR3 is 14 amino acids. This CDR3 reads CATHLSGRPTEQYF.